Presented here are 11 T cell receptor beta chains from one specimen sequenced in a study of early T cells in non-severe SARS-CoV-2 infection. TCRdb processed the 5' RACE reads anew with MiXCR; each CDR3 protein has one entry. The table lists approximately 70,000 distinct CDR3 sequences, over 10% of them singletons. The sequencing used whole blood, collected at baseline. The receptors originated from an adult who was a healthcare worker with PCR-confirmed SARS-CoV-2 infection or an uninfected control (not recorded which).

The rearrangement links TRBV7-2 to TRBJ2-1, with 10 bases identical to TRBD2. Unmatched junction bases numbered 2, after V lost 5 bases and J lost 1 base. Germline CDR1 SGHTA, CDR2 FQGNSA. The CDR3 totals 15 residues. The CDR3 nucleotides read TGTGCCAGCAGCCTACTAGCGGGATCCTACAATGAGCAGTTCTTC. The encoded protein is CASSLLAGSYNEQFF.

This clonotype was counted only a few times. The chain recombines TRBV21-1 with TRBJ2-7. TRBV21-1 is a pseudogene segment. The CDR3 has 18 residues. DNA of the CDR3: TGTGCCAGCAGCGCATACTGTGGGGTGGGAATTACCTCCTACGAGCAGTACTTC. Encoded protein: CASSAYCGVGITSYEQYF.

This chain joins TRBV14 and TRBJ2-4; 10 positions match TRBD2. CDR3 size: 19 residues. CDR1 and CDR2 from the germline V gene are SGHDN and FVKESK. J lost 0 bases, V lost 0 bases, and 8 bases had no gene match. CDR3 sequence reads: CASSQEGRTSGLAKNIQYF. The DNA for the CDR3 is TGTGCCAGCAGCCAAGAAGGAAGGACTAGCGGTCTAGCCAAAAACATTCAGTACTTC.

In its sample, this clonotype was seen a few times. The CDR3 bases are TGCAGTGCTAGAGATCCGGGGATGAACACTGAAGCTTTCTTT. Its protein is CSARDPGMNTEAFF. The rearrangement links TRBV20-1 to TRBJ1-1; no clear D gene. The V gene's germline CDR1 is DFQATT and CDR2 SNEGSKA (reference sequence). V lost 0 bases to trimming and J lost 0 bases, with 8 bases between them. The CDR3 covers 14 residues.

This chain uses TRBV5-1 with TRBJ2-1, with 9 bases aligning to TRBD1. The V gene end was trimmed by 7 bases and the J gene end by 6 bases; junction bases not matched to a gene: 5. The CDR3 spans 13 residues. Germline V gene lookup returns CDR1 SGHRS and CDR2 YFSETQ. CDR3 bases: TGCGCCAGCCAACAACAGGGGGCCAATGAGCAGTTCTTC. This gives the protein CASQQQGANEQFF.

This clonotype was observed many times. This sequence joins TRBV2 and TRBJ2-6; perhaps TRBD1 as D (6 bases). The CDR3 sequence is 15 residues long. Trimming pared 4 bases from V and 2 bases from J, leaving 9 bases between. The germline V gene encodes CDR1 SNHLY and CDR2 FYNNEI. Here the CDR3 reads CASSGQGTGANVLTF. The CDR3 DNA is TGTGCCAGCAGTGGGCAGGGGACTGGGGCCAACGTCCTGACTTTC.

Ten or more counts support this clonotype. The gene calls are TRBV18 and TRBJ2-7; D not resolved. CDR1 is KGHSH and CDR2 is LQKENI in the germline V gene. Trimming shortened V by 2 bases and J by 3 bases, and 8 bases separated the two germline ends. The CDR3 is 13 residues long. CDR3 protein: CASSPSSLYEQYF. In nucleotides, the CDR3 is TGTGCCAGCTCACCAAGCAGCCTCTACGAGCAGTACTTC. The whole variable domain, filled in from reference TRBV18 and TRBJ2-7, reads NAGVMQNPRHLVRRRGQEARLRCSPMKGHSHVYWYRQLPEEGLKFMVYLQKENIIDESGMPKERFSAEFPKEGPSILRIQQVVRGDSAAYFCASSPSSLYEQYFGPGTRLTVT.

This clonotype appeared many times. V is TRBV12-3 or TRBV12-4 and J is TRBJ2-3, with 10 bases aligning to TRBD2. The trim removed 5 bases at V and 0 bases at J, leaving 5 bases unmatched. This CDR3 contains 16 residues. Here the CDR3 reads CASSPGLAPSTDTQYF. The CDR3 DNA reads TGTGCCAGCAGTCCGGGACTAGCGCCTAGCACAGATACGCAGTATTTT.

The genes are TRBV7-6 and TRBJ2-7; D remains unclear. CDR1 is SGHVS, CDR2 FNYEAQ, per germline. The V end lost 5 bases, the J end lost 0 bases, and 8 bases lay between the germline ends. This CDR3 is 13 amino acids long. The CDR3 DNA is TGTGCCAGCAGCCTCGGGTTCTCCTACGAGCAGTACTTC. It is translated as CASSLGFSYEQYF.

V and J are TRBV6-2 or TRBV6-3 and TRBJ2-1, with 11 bases that match TRBD2. Per the germline V gene, CDR1 is MNHEY and CDR2 is SVGEGT. CDR3 size: 16 residues. V lost 7 bases, J lost 4 bases, and 9 bases stayed unmatched. CDR3 coding DNA: TGTGCCAGCACCCCTCATAGCGGGAGGGAATACAATGAGCAGTTCTTC. It is translated as CASTPHSGREYNEQFF.

This clonotype has at least ten counts. This chain connects TRBV12-3 or TRBV12-4 to TRBJ2-7, with TRBD1 matching 7 bases. The CDR3 is made up of 12 amino acids. The ends lost 6 bases at V and 4 bases at J; junction bases unmatched: 3. The CDR3 DNA reads TGTGCCAGCAGCTCACAGGGGTACGAGCAGTACTTC. It codes for CASSSQGYEQYF.